These T cell receptor beta chains were read from a single sample in a study of Graves' ophthalmopathy and Graves' hyperthyroidism. TCRdb reprocessed the multiplex PCR reads with MiXCR, giving one entry per CDR3 protein. The data contain a few hundred thousand distinct CDR3 sequences, under 40% of them singletons. The sequenced sample was peripheral blood or thyroid tissue (not recorded which). Receptors were obtained from an adult man with Graves' hyperthyroidism. CDR3s include the opening cysteine and the closing phenylalanine or tryptophan. The D gene is left open where the match is weak.

CDR3 length: 13
J gene: TRBJ1-2
V gene: TRBV6-5
D gene: .
CDR3 protein: CASSYDRTYGYTF

CDR3 length: 17
J gene: TRBJ1-3
V gene: TRBV14
D gene: .
CDR3 protein: CASSQAAFRISGNTIYF

CDR3 length: 12
J gene: TRBJ1-2
V gene: TRBV7-3
D gene: .
CDR3 protein: CASSPTAHGYTF

CDR3 length: 15
J gene: TRBJ1-3
V gene: TRBV7-2
D gene: .
CDR3 protein: CASSSRTGHGNTIYF

CDR3 length: 13
J gene: TRBJ1-2
V gene: TRBV6-1
D gene: TRBD1
CDR3 protein: CASWRDREKGYTF

CDR3 length: 16
J gene: TRBJ2-2
V gene: TRBV11-1
D gene: .
CDR3 protein: CASKPSGGPNTGELFF

CDR3 length: 15
J gene: TRBJ2-7
V gene: TRBV7-9
D gene: TRBD1
CDR3 protein: CASSLDRAPIHEQYF

CDR3 length: 17
J gene: TRBJ1-6
V gene: TRBV4-1
D gene: .
CDR3 protein: CASSLATGTQYNSPLHF

CDR3 length: 13
J gene: TRBJ1-1
V gene: TRBV14
D gene: .
CDR3 protein: CASSLVGRGGAFF

CDR3 length: 15
J gene: TRBJ2-5
V gene: TRBV14
D gene: TRBD2
CDR3 protein: CASSRGAGVGETQYF